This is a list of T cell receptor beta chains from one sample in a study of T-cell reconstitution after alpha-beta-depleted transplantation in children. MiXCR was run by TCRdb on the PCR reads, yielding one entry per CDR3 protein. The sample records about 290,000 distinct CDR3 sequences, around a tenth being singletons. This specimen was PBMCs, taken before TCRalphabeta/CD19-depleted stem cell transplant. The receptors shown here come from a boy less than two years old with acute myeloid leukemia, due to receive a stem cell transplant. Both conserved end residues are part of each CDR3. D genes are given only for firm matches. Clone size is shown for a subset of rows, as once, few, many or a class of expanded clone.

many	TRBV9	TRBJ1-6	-	CASSVGQAPLHF	TGTGCCAGCAGCGTGGGGCAGGCTCCCCTCCACTTT
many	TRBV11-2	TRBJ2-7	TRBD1	CASSLYRGMYEQYF	TGTGCCAGCAGCTTATACAGGGGGATGTACGAGCAGTACTTC
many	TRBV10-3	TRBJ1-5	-	CAISSGQYSNQPQHF	TGTGCCATCAGCTCCGGACAGTATAGCAATCAGCCCCAGCATTTT
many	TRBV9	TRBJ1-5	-	CASSPRGGNQPQHF	TGTGCCAGCAGCCCCCGGGGGGGAAATCAGCCCCAGCATTTT
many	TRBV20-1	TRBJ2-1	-	CSARYADNEQFF	TGCAGTGCTAGGTACGCAGACAATGAGCAGTTCTTC
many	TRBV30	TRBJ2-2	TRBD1	CAWKGQGGGELFF	TGTGCCTGGAAGGGACAGGGCGGGGGGGAGCTGTTTTTT
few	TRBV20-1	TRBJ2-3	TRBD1	CSARDPGTGGADTQYF	TGCAGTGCTAGAGATCCCGGGACAGGTGGGGCAGATACGCAGTATTTT
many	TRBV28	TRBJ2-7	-	CASSLPAVPLYEQYF	TGTGCCAGCAGTCTCCCGGCAGTTCCCCTCTACGAGCAGTACTTC
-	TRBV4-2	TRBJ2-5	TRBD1	CASSQLGQGAVKTPYF	TGTGCCAGCAGCCAATTGGGACAGGGGGCGGTGAAGACCCCGTATTTC
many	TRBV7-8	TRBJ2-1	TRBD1	CASSLVGAGGSYNEQFF	TGTGCCAGCAGCTTAGTAGGGGCAGGGGGATCCTACAATGAGCAGTTCTTC
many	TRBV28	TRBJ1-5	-	CASSAPGGPYSNQPQHF	TGTGCCAGCAGTGCCCCCGGGGGCCCTTATAGCAATCAGCCCCAGCATTTT
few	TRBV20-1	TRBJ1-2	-	CSAPKRGSQPYGYTF	TGCAGTGCTCCTAAGCGGGGCAGCCAGCCTTATGGCTACACCTTC
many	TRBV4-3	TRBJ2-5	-	CASSQDSQETQYF	TGCGCCAGCAGCCAAGACAGTCAAGAGACCCAGTACTTC
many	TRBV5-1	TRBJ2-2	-	CASSLFNGQTGGELFF	TGCGCCAGCAGCTTGTTCAATGGCCAGACGGGCGGGGAGCTGTTTTTT
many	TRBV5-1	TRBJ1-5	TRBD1	CASSEGQGYQPQHF	TGCGCCAGCAGCGAGGGACAGGGGTATCAGCCCCAGCATTTT
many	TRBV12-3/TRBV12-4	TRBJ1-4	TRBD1	CASSLGTGGANEKLFF	TGTGCCAGCAGTTTAGGGACAGGGGGAGCTAATGAAAAACTGTTTTTT
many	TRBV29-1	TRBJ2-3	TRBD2	CSVGGLAGATDTQYF	TGCAGCGTGGGGGGACTAGCGGGAGCCACAGATACGCAGTATTTT
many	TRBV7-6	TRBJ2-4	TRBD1	CASSWGQAQGIQYF	TGTGCCAGCAGCTGGGGACAGGCCCAGGGCATTCAGTACTTC